One TCR beta chain is described in this entry. What antigen it recognizes has not been identified. No base-level quality is on record; no much larger clone is a single base apart. The library was produced with the immunoSEQ multiplex PCR assay. For the multiplex PCR, a mixture combining 60 forward primers for TCR Vbeta segments and 13 reverse primers for TCR Jbeta segments was used. The CDR3 region of rearranged TCR beta genes was amplified from genomic DNA by a multiplex PCR assay. The amplified TCR beta libraries were sequenced on the Illumina HiSeq System as 87-base-pair reads. The authors' analysis ran thus. Across the 600 to 700 repertoires, a later analysis counted roughly 84 million unique TCR beta chains, some 11 million of which were shared by at least two donors. To remove PCR and sequencing errors, raw reads were error-corrected and collapsed into unique sequences using a nearest-neighbor algorithm that merged closely related sequences. Alignment of CDR3 sequences to IMGT reference sequences was used to assign V, D and J gene segments. For a sequence to be retained, at least a six-nucleotide match to both a V gene segment and a J gene segment was required. A rearrangement was called productive if the CDR3 had no stop codons and remained in frame with V and J, and every other rearrangement was called non-productive. CDR3 was defined according to IMGT convention as the region running from the second conserved V-encoded cysteine to the conserved J-encoded phenylalanine. In an earlier analysis of approximately 590 of the donors, sequences lacking an unambiguous match to a single V gene segment were excluded. An earlier analysis of fewer than 650 of the donors classified V segments as functional when productive rearrangements were above 56.7% and as segregating when the standard deviation between donors was above 5%. A statistical classification framework was developed to diagnose cytomegalovirus status using the catalog of TCR beta chain sequences. V and J gene assignment, in a later analysis, came from comparing TCR nucleotide sequences with IMGT/GENE-DB human TR gene sequences. Using the TCRdist pipeline, a later analysis assigned CDR3 sequences along with most-parsimonious VDJ recombination scenarios. In a later analysis, each TCR beta chain was defined by its CDR3 amino acid sequence together with its V-gene family, and reads lacking a unique V-gene family were excluded. As a way to deal with suspected cross-contamination and a sequencing artifact, a later analysis dropped 450 to 600 nucleotide sequences that were highly shared and had low generation probability. For each public chain, a later analysis derived a clonal expansion index from normalized ranks of inferred template counts within each repertoire. In a later analysis, generation probabilities were computed with a VDJ recombination model fitted to out-of-frame rearrangements, and the resulting probabilities were checked against IGoR. In a later analysis, TCR-TCR, TCR-HLA and TCR-CMV co-occurrence was scored with hypergeometric tests, and a repertoire-size bias correction was applied to TCR pairs. A later analysis estimated false discovery rates by permuting HLA or CMV assignments 20 times. In a later analysis, co-occurring TCRs were grouped with DBSCAN, and TCRdist sequence similarity was added when clustering was performed within HLA-allele-positive subsets. Repertoires with fewer than 30,000 or more than 120,000 public chains, plus five repertoires with anomalous nucleotide sharing, were excluded from co-occurrence clustering. TCRdb took over this immuneACCESS table, retaining in-frame rearrangements with V and J assigned. Such tables are incomplete; in checked studies, under half of the missing clones stem from an unresolved V gene, and the remainder is unexplained. V, J and clone size are taken as reported in that table, and D and trimming were inferred from the DNA itself. The sample records about 130,000 clones, approximately 80% of which are singletons. The ten largest account for around 2.2% of the sample.

This entry comes from a study of cytomegalovirus exposure and HLA in healthy donors (TCRdb year 2017). Describing the broader study: In an earlier analysis of about 560 of the donors, 250 to 350 Gb of sequence data and 117 million unique TCR beta sequences from about 190 million T cells were reported. About 310 gigabases of sequencing data and approximately 84 million unique TCR sequences were included in an early release covering several hundred HLA-typed donors. The genetic ancestry cluster associated with self-reported Caucasian donors included around four fifths of the roughly 410 genotyped donors. The study aimed to test whether cataloging public T cell receptors could reveal signatures of past pathogen exposure. The study profiled the T cell repertoires of hundreds of subjects by immunosequencing and related them to cytomegalovirus serostatus. Along with the approximately 620-subject first cohort, a separate validation cohort of over a hundred different subjects was used. The study combined high-throughput TCR immunosequencing, statistical association of individual TCRs with disease status, and machine learning to predict cytomegalovirus infection status. In a later analysis, previously published TCR beta repertoires from roughly 710 donors were re-analyzed and high-resolution HLA genotyping was added so that TCR occurrence patterns could be studied. Rather than using new phenotypic data, the later analysis identified candidate immune exposures from TCR beta sequences and from how often those sequences occurred across donors. An earlier analysis of roughly 580 of the donors used high-throughput TCR beta sequencing to judge whether each TCR beta V gene segment behaved as functional or pseudogenic. Alongside the repertoire data, information on donor age, sex, ethnicity and CMV serostatus was compiled. Genome-wide SNP genotypes for about 65% of the roughly 700 donors were used in a later genetic analysis, which treated that subset as a discovery cohort. Every repertoire in the discovery cohort had been generated on one and the same sequencing platform. HLA typing included class I and class II loci at four-digit resolution. The number of typed donors differed by locus: roughly 620-640 for A, B, C, DRB1 and DQB1; 500 to 550 for DQA1; 606 for DPA1; and around 490 for DPB1. Four to six DR-DQ haplotypes were handled as single units for association and clustering, since linkage in the cohort was strong. Among some 400 genotyped donors of the cohort, an average of around 220,000 unique TCR beta nucleotide sequences was sequenced per donor, of which about 19% were non-productive. Study-level results and caveats: A few of the identified cytomegalovirus-associated TCR beta chains were confirmed in vitro to be specific for cytomegalovirus antigens. In a later analysis, several top co-occurrence clusters were reported to appear linked to parvovirus B19, influenza, CMV and Epstein-Barr virus. Compared with the roughly 700-donor mean, donors in an Asian-associated ancestry cluster had fewer N-insertions in productive TCRs, according to a later genetic analysis. An earlier analysis of around 600 of the donors showed that most TCR beta V segments appeared in productive rearrangements either about 90% or about 30% of the time, which broadly matched IMGT annotations. A later analysis found that HLA-associated TCR beta chains were more clonally expanded and had lower generation probabilities than equally common non-associated chains. A further reported finding was that TCR beta sequences accurately predicted the HLA-A and HLA-B alleles for most subjects in the first cohort. In a later analysis, some 18,000 TCR beta sequences were associated with specific HLA alleles at a false discovery rate of 0.05. The study gave a list of some 150 TCR beta chains associated with cytomegalovirus. Assigning TCR associations to individual alleles was difficult when HLA alleles, especially DR and DQ, strongly co-occurred. In a later genetic analysis, a missense DCLRE1C variant was associated with V-gene and J-gene trimming of TCR beta chains, and the association was replicated in an independent cohort. In both the original and validation cohorts, the classifier was reported to diagnose cytomegalovirus status with high specificity and sensitivity. The earlier analysis of a few hundred of the donors excluded some 15 rarely observed V segments, including chromosome 9 orphons, because counts were too low. CMV serostatus was the only immune exposure information available for the cohort. While some public TCRs were present in many individuals, most TCR sequences turned up only very rarely across donors. HLA typing was unavailable for some donors at each locus, so association tests used only the typed subset. The cohort was sequenced for TCR beta chains only, and without alpha or paired-chain data the features that could be detected were limited. The sequencing pipeline was judged likely to have produced a cluster of highly shared sequence variants as a technical artifact. A later analysis found that most CMV-associated TCR beta chains appeared HLA-restricted, with HLA associations seemingly driven largely by CMV exposure. Some IMGT-functional V segments, including TRBV6-2 and TRBV6-3, could not be distinguished by the 87-base-pair reads and were therefore excluded. A later analysis found that TCR association rates varied across HLA loci, with DRB1 alleles showing the most associated TCRs and HLA-C alleles the fewest. The presence/absence analyses assumed that sequencing depth was roughly uniform across donors, and that assumption may not be true. Linkage disequilibrium might explain the correlated functional status among segregating V segments, but an unknown experimental factor could not be ruled out. It was suggested by the authors that the approach could potentially be generalized to other disease states and immunological phenotypes.

In total, roughly 670 healthy bone marrow donors made up the cohort. At the time of sampling, all cohort members were nominally healthy, though unrecorded immune exposures were likely present. The donor tested CMV seronegative, placing the donor among the 300 to 450 seronegative members of the cohort. Every donor gave a peripheral blood sample, and the peripheral blood mononuclear cells from that sample were used for TCR beta sequencing. The Qiagen DNeasy Blood Extraction Kit was used to extract genomic DNA from the blood cell samples. The CDR3 holds 13 amino acids from the cysteine to the phenylalanine. Only CDR3 DNA remains: 39 bases, in frame from the first base. V drops 3 bases and J drops 8 bases, leaving 11 bases in between. Looking up the germline V gene (reference sequence) yields CDR1 SEHNR and CDR2 FQNEAQ.

The chain couples TRBV7-9 to TRBJ1-3, and the D gene may be TRBD1, 6 bases matching. The material sequenced was PBMCs. The receptor comes from a man aged 30 to 39 in good health and CMV-seronegative. The CDR3 corresponds to CASSFRQADTIYF. The DNA reads as follows: TGTGCCAGCAGCTTTCGACAGGCTGACACCATATATTTT.